This is a list of T cell receptor beta chains from one sample in a study of T cell responses to AZD1222 COVID-19 vaccine. Generated by immunoSEQ multiplex PCR, the TCRdb table keeps only in-frame clones and is missing some. The repertoire holds approximately 150,000 clones, with approximately 93% as singletons. The sample here was peripheral blood, taken after recovery from COVID-19. Source of these receptors: an adult who had recovered from COVID-19. The CDR3 runs from the conserved cysteine through the conserved F or W. D genes are given only for firm matches. Expanded clones are given a class, and other clones once, few, many or no size at all.

>NA|TRBJ2-2|NA|TRBV30
CAWSVRGTGELFF
TGTGCCTGGAGCGTAAGGGGCACCGGGGAGCTGTTTTTT
>NA|TRBJ2-7|NA|TRBV21-1
CASSGGSDEQYF
TGTGCCAGCAGCGGGGGGTCTGACGAGCAGTACTTC
>NA|TRBJ1-4|NA|TRBV15
CATSRDSAGRAEKLFF
TGTGCCACCAGCAGAGATTCGGCCGGGCGGGCTGAAAAACTGTTTTTT
>NA|TRBJ2-3|NA|TRBV2
CASSRRDTQYF
TGTGCCAGCAGTCGGAGAGATACGCAGTATTTT
>TRBD1|TRBJ2-7|NA|TRBV6-6
CASSYSRADRVHEQYF
TGTGCCAGCAGTTACTCTAGAGCAGACAGGGTGCACGAGCAGTACTTC
>TRBD1|TRBJ2-4|NA|TRBV6-5
CASSYGGTGVRNIQYF
TGTGCCAGCAGTTACGGGGGGACAGGGGTGAGGAACATTCAGTACTTC
>NA|TRBJ2-5|NA|TRBV6-1
CASPQETQYF
TGTGCCAGCCCCCAAGAGACCCAGTACTTC
>TRBD2|TRBJ2-3|NA|TRBV9
CASSPRLAGGTDTQYF
TGTGCCAGCAGCCCCAGACTAGCGGGAGGCACAGATACGCAGTATTTT
>TRBD1|TRBJ2-7|NA|TRBV5-6
CASSLRGQGAWEQYF
TGTGCCAGCAGCTTGAGGGGACAGGGGGCATGGGAGCAGTACTTC
>NA|TRBJ2-1|once|TRBV14
CASSQGDSSYNEQFF
TGTGCCAGCAGCCAAGGAGACAGCTCCTACAATGAGCAGTTCTTC
>NA|TRBJ2-7|NA|TRBV4-2
CASSQATRSYEQYF
TGTGCCAGCAGCCAAGCAACTAGGAGCTACGAGCAGTACTTC
>NA|TRBJ2-1|NA|TRBV4-1
CASSHRENEQFF
TGCGCCAGCAGCCACCGGGAGAATGAGCAGTTCTTC
>NA|TRBJ1-5|NA|TRBV6-1
CASSERVNQPQHF
TGTGCCAGCAGTGAAAGGGTTAATCAGCCCCAGCATTTT
>NA|TRBJ2-7|NA|TRBV7-9
CASSLSTYEQYF
TGTGCCAGCAGCTTATCAACCTACGAGCAGTACTTC
>NA|TRBJ2-7|NA|TRBV28
CASSFPLDRNEQYF
TGTGCCAGCAGTTTCCCTTTAGACAGAAACGAGCAGTACTTC
>NA|TRBJ2-5|NA|TRBV29-1
CSVGLAVGETQYF
TGCAGCGTTGGGCTAGCCGTAGGAGAGACCCAGTACTTC
>TRBD2|TRBJ2-5|NA|TRBV6-5
CASSYSGLDRQTQYF
TGTGCCAGCAGTTACTCCGGACTAGATAGACAGACCCAGTACTTC
>NA|TRBJ2-3|NA|TRBV14
CASSPDRTDTQYF
TGTGCCAGCAGCCCTGACCGCACAGATACGCAGTATTTT
>NA|TRBJ2-3|NA|TRBV14
CASSQVGPTDTQYF
TGTGCCAGCAGCCAAGTCGGCCCCACAGATACGCAGTATTTT
>NA|TRBJ2-5|NA|TRBV2
CASSPTGRQETQYF
TGTGCCAGCAGCCCCACTGGACGGCAAGAGACCCAGTACTTC
>NA|TRBJ2-7|NA|TRBV29-1
CSVESHKEGLPYEQYF
TGCAGCGTTGAATCCCACAAGGAGGGCCTTCCCTACGAGCAGTACTTC
>NA|TRBJ1-1|NA|TRBV18
CATREKSNTEAFF
TGTGCCACCCGCGAAAAATCAAACACTGAAGCTTTCTTT
>NA|TRBJ2-7|NA|TRBV7-2
CATLGLATYEQYF
TGTGCCACCCTGGGGCTAGCGACCTACGAGCAGTACTTC
>NA|TRBJ2-7|once|TRBV29-1
CSARDGTYEQYF
TGCAGCGCACGGGACGGAACCTACGAGCAGTACTTC
>TRBD1|TRBJ1-1|NA|TRBV6-5
CASMDRGVSNTEAFF
TGTGCCAGCATGGACAGGGGGGTATCGAACACTGAAGCTTTCTTT
>NA|TRBJ2-2|NA|TRBV11-2
CASSLDGGIFAGELFF
TGTGCCAGCAGCTTAGATGGGGGAATTTTCGCCGGGGAGCTGTTTTTT
>NA|TRBJ1-1|NA|TRBV28
CATDPGQNTEAFF
TGTGCCACCGACCCCGGGCAGAACACTGAAGCTTTCTTT
>NA|TRBJ2-7|NA|TRBV28
CASISGQPYEQYF
TGTGCCAGCATCTCAGGACAGCCCTACGAGCAGTACTTC
>NA|TRBJ1-2|once|TRBV7-9
CASSFGTGGYGYTF
TGTGCCAGCAGCTTCGGGACGGGTGGCTATGGCTACACCTTC
>TRBD2|TRBJ2-2|NA|TRBV30
CAWKGTSGLGGELFF
TGTGCCTGGAAAGGGACTAGCGGTTTGGGCGGGGAGCTGTTTTTT
>TRBD1|TRBJ1-5|NA|TRBV7-9
CASSPTGDFDLGNQPQHF
TGTGCCAGCAGTCCGACAGGGGATTTTGATTTAGGCAATCAGCCCCAGCATTTT
>NA|TRBJ2-7|NA|TRBV28
CASSLNRGLYEQYF
TGTGCCAGCAGTTTAAACAGAGGGCTTTACGAGCAGTACTTC
>NA|TRBJ2-7|once|TRBV23-1
CASSKPGPGYSYEQYF
TGCGCCAGCAGTAAACCTGGCCCTGGCTACTCCTACGAGCAGTACTTC
>NA|TRBJ2-3|NA|TRBV4-1
CASSQEPSAKAETQYF
TGCGCCAGCAGCCAAGAGCCTTCCGCTAAAGCTGAAACGCAGTATTTT
>NA|TRBJ2-7|NA|TRBV5-4
CASSLDGSVSYEQYF
TGTGCCAGCAGCTTGGATGGCTCAGTCTCCTACGAGCAGTACTTC
>TRBD1|TRBJ2-2|once|TRBV9
CASSVAPGGVAGELFF
TGTGCCAGCAGCGTAGCGCCAGGGGGTGTCGCCGGGGAGCTGTTTTTT
>NA|TRBJ2-7|NA|TRBV7-8
CASSLDPATYYEQYF
TGTGCCAGCAGCTTAGATCCCGCGACGTACTACGAGCAGTACTTC
>NA|TRBJ2-3|NA|TRBV3-1/TRBV3-2
CASSQEPRTAEQYF
TGTGCCAGCAGCCAAGAGCCACGGACAGCCGAGCAGTATTTT
>NA|TRBJ2-7|NA|TRBV2
CASMGRTYEQYF
TGTGCCAGCATGGGGCGGACCTACGAGCAGTACTTC
>NA|TRBJ1-5|NA|TRBV28
CASTETSQPQHF
TGTGCCAGCACCGAGACCTCACAGCCCCAGCATTTT
>TRBD1|TRBJ1-5|NA|TRBV9
CASSGGTGGTQPQHF
TGTGCCAGCAGCGGAGGAACAGGGGGCACTCAGCCCCAGCATTTT
>NA|TRBJ1-1|NA|TRBV29-1
CSVLKGLEAFF
TGCAGCGTTCTTAAGGGCCTGGAAGCTTTCTTT
>NA|TRBJ2-7|NA|TRBV6-5
CASSYSDPSYEQYF
TGTGCCAGCAGTTACTCGGACCCCTCCTACGAGCAGTACTTC